A single sample is the source of the 15 T cell receptor beta chains below, sequenced in a study of Graves' ophthalmopathy and Graves' hyperthyroidism. Amplification targeted the TCR beta CDR3 regions, with RNA transcripts as the source material. The library came from an HTBI-primed first-round RT-PCR and a second-round multiplex PCR. TCRdb re-called the multiplex PCR reads with MiXCR, one entry per CDR3 protein. The table includes about 390,000 distinct CDR3 sequences, about a sixth detected once. Sequencing was done on a sample of peripheral blood. These receptors originate from an adult woman with stable Graves' hyperthyroidism.

This clonotype was seen many times. The chain is built from TRBV5-1 and TRBJ2-2, with D unclear. The CDR3 runs to 15 residues. Trimming removed 4 bases from V and 2 bases from J, with 12 bases in between. Germline V gives CDR1 SGHRS, CDR2 YFSETQ. The CDR3 DNA sequence: TGCGCCAGCAGCGGTAGGCAGCTTAACACCGGGGAGCTGTTTTTT. This translates into CASSGRQLNTGELFF.

The table lists this clonotype with many counts. V and J are TRBV20-1 and TRBJ1-1; 7 nucleotides line up with TRBD1. The CDR3 is 13 residues long. The germline V gene has CDR1 DFQATT and CDR2 SNEGSKA (reference sequence). The J segment lost 5 bases and the V segment lost 6 bases, leaving 9 bases of the junction unmatched. This CDR3 is CSALPGTDTEAFF. The CDR3 DNA follows: TGCAGTGCGCTCCCCGGGACAGATACTGAAGCTTTCTTT.

This clonotype has just a few counts. V and J are TRBV5-1 and TRBJ2-2, with 7 bases identical to TRBD1. The CDR3 runs to 15 residues. Per germline, CDR1 SGHRS and CDR2 YFSETQ. The trim removed 4 bases at V and 6 bases at J, leaving 9 bases unmatched. CDR3 amino acids: CASSTGQVAAGELFF. As DNA, the CDR3 is TGCGCCAGCAGCACCGGACAGGTGGCGGCCGGGGAGCTGTTTTTT. The full variable domain, its missing parts supplied by reference TRBV5-1 and TRBJ2-2, is KAGVTQTPRYLIKTRGQQVTLSCSPISGHRSVSWYQQTPGQGLQFLFEYFSETQRNKGNFPGRFSGRQFSNSRSEMNVSTLELGDSALYLCASSTGQVAAGELFFGEGSRLTVL.

This clonotype was counted ten times or more. The rearrangement uses TRBV28 and TRBJ1-6; D is perhaps TRBD1 (6 bases). V lost 5 bases to trimming and J lost 0 bases, with 26 bases between them. Germline-derived CDR1 and CDR2 are MDHEN and SYDVKM. This CDR3 contains 21 residues. The CDR3: CASSPVRGIRSLSSYNSPLHF. The CDR3 DNA is TGTGCCAGCAGTCCTGTCAGGGGAATAAGGAGCCTAAGCTCCTATAATTCACCCCTCCACTTT. Variable domain in full (rest from reference TRBV28 and TRBJ1-6): DVKVTQSSRYLVKRTGEKVFLECVQDMDHENMFWYRQDPGLGLRLIYFSYDVKMKEKGDIPEGYSVSREKKERFSLILESASTNQTSMYLCASSPVRGIRSLSSYNSPLHFGNGTRLTVT.

This clonotype was seen a handful of times. The chain employs TRBV20-1 and TRBJ1-2; TRBD1 matches at 8 bases. CDR3 length: 13 residues. Trimming took 3 bases from V and 4 from J; bases not matched to a gene: 4. The germline gives CDR1 DFQATT, CDR2 SNEGSKA (reference sequence). CDR3 loop: CSASAGGIYGYTF. The CDR3, as DNA: TGCAGTGCTAGCGCAGGGGGCATCTATGGCTACACCTTC.

The CDR3 DNA reads TGTGCCTGGAATGTCGGGGGGGGGAACATTCAGTACTTC. Translated: CAWNVGGGNIQYF. This rearrangement joins TRBV30 to TRBJ2-4, with 8 bases that match TRBD2. With 4 bases clipped from V and 7 bases from J, the junction kept 6 bases outside the gene matches. Germline values: CDR1 GTSNPN, CDR2 SVGIG (reference sequence). The CDR3 length is 13 residues.

This clonotype was picked up many times. The chain uses TRBV6-5 and TRBJ2-7; 9 bases fit TRBD2. Germline assignment: CDR1 MNHEY and CDR2 SVGAGI. CDR3 size: 16 residues. Trimming at V came to 5 bases and at J to 4 bases, leaving 12 bases not matched to a gene. The CDR3 loop reads CASSPSGILTPYEQYF. CDR3 sequence (DNA): TGTGCCAGCAGTCCTAGCGGGATCCTTACCCCATACGAGCAGTACTTC.

This clonotype appeared many times. V usage is TRBV10-1 and J usage is TRBJ1-1; D gene unclear. CDR1 is WNHNN and CDR2 is SYGVQD in the germline V gene (reference sequence). This CDR3 region has 13 residues. V was pared by 2 bases and J by 0 bases, with 4 bases between. CDR3 region: CASSEAVNTEAFF. CDR3 in DNA: TGCGCCAGCAGTGAGGCAGTGAACACTGAAGCTTTCTTT.

Many counts were recorded for this clonotype. This chain connects TRBV12-3 or TRBV12-4 to TRBJ1-2; D is uncertain. Trimming shortened V by 3 bases and J by 8 bases, and 13 bases separated the two germline ends. The CDR3 extends over 13 amino acids. The CDR3 region is CASSFPRLMGYTF. The CDR3 DNA is TGTGCCAGCAGTTTTCCCAGGTTAATGGGCTACACCTTC.

This clonotype has ten or more counts. In nucleotides, the CDR3 is TGTGCCAGCAGTGGGGACAGGGAGAACACTGAAGCTTTCTTT. Amino acid sequence: CASSGDRENTEAFF. This rearrangement joins TRBV2 to TRBJ1-1, with 9 bases lining up with TRBD1. The CDR3 covers 14 residues. J gave up 1 base and V 4 bases, and 1 base lay outside the gene matches. Per germline, CDR1 SNHLY and CDR2 FYNNEI.

There are many counts of this clonotype. The rearrangement joins TRBV30 to TRBJ1-1; D perhaps matches TRBD1 (5 bases). CDR1 GTSNPN and CDR2 SVGIG come from the germline V gene (reference sequence). The V gene lost 6 bases and the J gene lost 4 bases, with 18 bases spanning the gap. This CDR3 has 14 amino acids. The CDR3 DNA is TGTGCCTGTCGAAAGGGGTCGTTTGGCACTGAAGCTTTCTTT. It encodes CACRKGSFGTEAFF. Using reference TRBV30 and TRBJ1-1 for the parts outside the CDR3, the full variable domain is SQTIHQWPATLVQPVGSPLSLECTVEGTSNPNLYWYRQAAGRGLQLLFYSVGIGQISSEVPQNLSASRPQDRQFILSSKKLLLSDSGFYLCACRKGSFGTEAFFGQGTRLTVV.

The chain carries TRBV6-1 and TRBJ2-7; D might be TRBD1 (5 bases). V lost 6 bases to trimming and J lost 6 bases, with 18 bases between them. The germline CDR1 and CDR2 sequences are MNHNS and SASEGT. The CDR3 runs to 14 residues. The chain's CDR3 is CASRQDTASPEQYF. Written as DNA, the CDR3 is TGTGCCAGCAGGCAGGACACGGCGAGTCCCGAGCAGTACTTC.

Details on this clonotype: Sequence at one end of the junction differs from germline and may be a read error. The genes are TRBV4-2 and TRBJ2-5, with 10 bases identical to TRBD2. This CDR3 region has 17 residues. From germline, CDR1 is LGHNA and CDR2 YNFKEQ. The CDR3 nucleotides read TGTGTCAGCAGCCAAGAACCTAGCGGGAGCGGAGGAGAGACCCAGTACTTC. This translates into CVSSQEPSGSGGETQYF.

DNA for the CDR3: TGCGCCAGCAGCCATGCGTCGCTTGACGAGCAGTACTTC. Protein sequence: CASSHASLDEQYF. The chain carries TRBV5-1 and TRBJ2-7; the D is unclear. Germline CDR1 reads SGHRS; CDR2 reads YFSETQ. V gave up 4 bases and J gave up 5 bases, with 13 bases separating them. The CDR3 runs 13 residues.

In this sample, this clonotype turned up many times. The chain is built from TRBV29-1 and TRBJ2-5; D ambiguous. Trimming took off 7 bases at V and 0 bases at J, with 15 bases between the two ends. Germline V CDR1 and CDR2: SQVTM, ANQGSEA. There are 14 residues in the CDR3. The CDR3, as DNA: TGCAGCGCCCAAACCCCAAGTGACCAAGAGACCCAGTACTTC. This encodes CSAQTPSDQETQYF.